This TCR beta chain was profiled in a study of cytomegalovirus exposure and HLA in healthy donors. With 60 Vbeta and 13 Jbeta primers, the PCR was carried out. Sequenced by immunoSEQ multiplex PCR; TCRdb stores in-frame clones only, minus some. The sample records approximately 120,000 clones, 73% being singletons. Study findings and constraints: HLA allele associations emerged for around 15,000 TCR beta sequences in a later analysis, at 0.05 false discovery rate.

A note on this clone: Its antigen is undetermined.

The clonotype comes from a man aged 40-49 years in good health and CMV-seronegative. Source material: PBMCs.

The CDR3 region is CASSLERRTGELFF. As DNA, the CDR3 is TGTGCCAGCAGCTTAGAGAGGCGGACCGGGGAGCTGTTTTTT. The rearrangement uses TRBV7-2 and TRBJ2-2; no clear D gene. Trimming removed 1 base at V and 5 bases at J, with 8 bases between. The CDR3 runs 14 residues. Looked up from germline, CDR1 is SGHTA and CDR2 is FQGNSA.